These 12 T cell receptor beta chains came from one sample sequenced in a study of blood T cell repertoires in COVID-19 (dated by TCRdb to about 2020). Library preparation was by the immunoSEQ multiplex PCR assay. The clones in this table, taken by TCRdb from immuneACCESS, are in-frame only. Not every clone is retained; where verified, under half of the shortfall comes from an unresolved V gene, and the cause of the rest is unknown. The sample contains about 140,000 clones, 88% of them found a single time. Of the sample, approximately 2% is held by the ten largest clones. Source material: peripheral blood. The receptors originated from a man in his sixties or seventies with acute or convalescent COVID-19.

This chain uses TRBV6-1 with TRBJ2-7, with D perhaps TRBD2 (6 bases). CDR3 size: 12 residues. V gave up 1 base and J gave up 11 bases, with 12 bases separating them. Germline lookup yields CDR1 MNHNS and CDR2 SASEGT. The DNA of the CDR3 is TGTGCCAGCAGTGAAGACGGCAAGCGGGAGTACTTC. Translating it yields CASSEDGKREYF.

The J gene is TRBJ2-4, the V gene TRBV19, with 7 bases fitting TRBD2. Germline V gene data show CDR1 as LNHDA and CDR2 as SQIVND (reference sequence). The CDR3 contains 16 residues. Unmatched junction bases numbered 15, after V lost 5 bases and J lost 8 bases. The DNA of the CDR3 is TGTGCCAGTAGTTATTCGGCCGGGGGAGGGATGGACATTCAGTACTTC. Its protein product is CASSYSAGGGMDIQYF.

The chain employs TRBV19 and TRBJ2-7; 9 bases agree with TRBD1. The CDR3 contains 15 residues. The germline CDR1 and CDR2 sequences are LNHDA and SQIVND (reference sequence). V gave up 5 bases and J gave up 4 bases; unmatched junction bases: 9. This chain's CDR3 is CASSWGQGRGYEQYF. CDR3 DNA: TGTGCCAGTAGTTGGGGACAGGGTCGTGGTTACGAGCAGTACTTC.

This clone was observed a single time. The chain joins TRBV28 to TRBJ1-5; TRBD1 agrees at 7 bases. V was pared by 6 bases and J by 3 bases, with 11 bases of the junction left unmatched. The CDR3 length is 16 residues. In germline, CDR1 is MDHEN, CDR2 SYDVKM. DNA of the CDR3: TGTGCCAGCAGACCCGGTAGGACAGGTTTCAATCAGCCCCAGCATTTT. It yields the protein CASRPGRTGFNQPQHF.

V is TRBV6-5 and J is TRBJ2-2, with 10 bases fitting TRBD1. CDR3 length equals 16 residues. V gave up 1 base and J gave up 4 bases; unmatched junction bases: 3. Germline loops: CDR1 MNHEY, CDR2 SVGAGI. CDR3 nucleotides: TGTGCCAGCAGTTACTTCGGGACAGGGGTCACCGGGGAGCTGTTTTTT. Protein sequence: CASSYFGTGVTGELFF.

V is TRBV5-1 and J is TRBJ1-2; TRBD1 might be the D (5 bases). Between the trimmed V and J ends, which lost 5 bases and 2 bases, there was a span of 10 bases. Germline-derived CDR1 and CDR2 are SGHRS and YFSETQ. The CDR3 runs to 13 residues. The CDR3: CASRLQENYGYTF. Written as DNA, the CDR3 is TGCGCCAGCAGACTACAGGAGAACTATGGCTACACCTTC.

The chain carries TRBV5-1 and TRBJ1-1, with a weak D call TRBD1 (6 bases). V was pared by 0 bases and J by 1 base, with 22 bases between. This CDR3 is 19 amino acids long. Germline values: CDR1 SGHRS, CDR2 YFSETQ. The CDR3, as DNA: TGCGCCAGCAGCTTGGAACCCAGGGGACAATCCTATGCGAACACTGAAGCTTTCTTT. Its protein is CASSLEPRGQSYANTEAFF.

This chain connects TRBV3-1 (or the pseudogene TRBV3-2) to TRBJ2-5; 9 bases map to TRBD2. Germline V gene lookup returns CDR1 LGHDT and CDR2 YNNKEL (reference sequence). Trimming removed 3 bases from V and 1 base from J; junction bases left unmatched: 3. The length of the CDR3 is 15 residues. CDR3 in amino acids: CASSHNSGGQETQYF. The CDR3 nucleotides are TGTGCCAGCAGCCATAATAGCGGGGGCCAAGAGACCCAGTACTTC.

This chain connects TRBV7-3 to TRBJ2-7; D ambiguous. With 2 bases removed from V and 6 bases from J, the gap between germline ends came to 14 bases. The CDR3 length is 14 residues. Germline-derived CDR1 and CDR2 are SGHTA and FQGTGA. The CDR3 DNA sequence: TGTGCCAGCAGCTTAGAGCCGAGGTTTGGCGAGCAGTACTTC. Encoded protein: CASSLEPRFGEQYF. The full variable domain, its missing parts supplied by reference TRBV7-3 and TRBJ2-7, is GAGVSQTPSNKVTEKGKYVELRCDPISGHTALYWYRQSLGQGPEFLIYFQGTGAADDSGLPNDRFFAVRPEGSVSTLKIQRTERGDSAVYLCASSLEPRFGEQYFGPGTRLTVT.

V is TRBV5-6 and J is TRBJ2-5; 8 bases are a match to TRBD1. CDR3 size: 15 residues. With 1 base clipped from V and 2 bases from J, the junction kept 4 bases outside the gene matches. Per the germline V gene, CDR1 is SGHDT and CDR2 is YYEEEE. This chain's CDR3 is CASSLFRGRQETQYF. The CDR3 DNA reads TGTGCCAGCAGCTTGTTCAGGGGGCGGCAAGAGACCCAGTACTTC.

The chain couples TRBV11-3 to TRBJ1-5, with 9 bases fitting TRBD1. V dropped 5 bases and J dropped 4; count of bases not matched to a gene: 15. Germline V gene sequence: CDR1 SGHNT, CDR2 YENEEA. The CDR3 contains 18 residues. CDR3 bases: TGTGCCAGCAGCCATTGCTCAGGGACAGGGCGGTTTAATCAGCCCCAGCATTTT. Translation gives CASSHCSGTGRFNQPQHF.

Written as DNA, the CDR3 is TGCAGCGTTGGAGTGGGAGCTGACTATGGCTACACCTTC. Encoded protein: CSVGVGADYGYTF. The V call is TRBV29-1, the J call TRBJ1-2, with unresolved D. Trimming took off 4 bases at V and 3 bases at J, with 12 bases between the two ends. Germline V gives CDR1 SQVTM, CDR2 ANQGSEA. The CDR3 length is 13 residues.